The next 13 T cell receptor beta chains were all read from a single sample in a study of blood T cell repertoires in COVID-19. Assay used: immunoSEQ multiplex PCR; TCRdb lists only in-frame clones, some missing. Here the sample spans fewer than 400,000 clones, around 85% being singletons. Sequenced input: peripheral blood. These receptors came from a woman aged 18-29 years with acute or convalescent COVID-19.

V usage is TRBV27 and J usage is TRBJ2-7, with 8 bases aligning to TRBD1. The V segment lost 5 bases and the J segment 2 bases; nucleotides outside the gene matches: 8. CDR1 is MNHEY, CDR2 SMNVEV, per germline (reference sequence). This CDR3 is 15 amino acids long. CDR3 amino acids: CASSNPDRAPYEQYF. The CDR3 region has the DNA TGTGCCAGCAGTAACCCGGACAGGGCACCCTACGAGCAGTACTTC.

The gene calls are TRBV5-5 and TRBJ2-5; D unresolved. CDR1 and CDR2 (germline): SGHKS, YYEKEE (reference sequence). V lost 1 base, J lost 5 bases, and 6 bases lay in between. The CDR3 consists of 12 residues. The CDR3 nucleotides read TGTGCCAGCAGCTTGAACACGGAGACCCAGTACTTC. This codes for CASSLNTETQYF.

The chain employs TRBV6-5 and TRBJ2-1; 8 bases agree with TRBD2. The CDR3 runs to 14 residues. Germline CDR1 is MNHEY and CDR2 is SVGAGI. V was clipped by 5 bases and J by 6 bases; unmatched bases: 6. The CDR3 nucleotides read TGTGCCAGCAGTCCTAGCGGGTACCCCAATGAGCAGTTCTTC. Its translation: CASSPSGYPNEQFF.

The J gene is TRBJ1-4, the V gene TRBV27; D is undetermined. There are 16 residues in the CDR3. Germline V CDR1 and CDR2: MNHEY, SMNVEV (reference sequence). Trimming took off 0 bases at V and 1 base at J, with 9 bases between the two ends. The DNA for the CDR3 is TGTGCCAGCAGTTTATCGGCCTCGATAACTAATGAAAAACTGTTTTTT. Translated, it gives CASSLSASITNEKLFF.

CDR3 DNA sequence: TGTGCCAGCAGCCCTGTCGACGTTTGGAGCTCCTACGAGCAGTACTTC. Translation: CASSPVDVWSSYEQYF. V gene TRBV3-1 (or the pseudogene TRBV3-2) combines with J gene TRBJ2-7; D gene unclear. Germline-derived CDR1 and CDR2 are LGHDT and YNNKEL (reference sequence). The CDR3 covers 16 residues. V was clipped by 4 bases and J by 0 bases, with 16 bases between them.

This chain connects TRBV4-1 to TRBJ1-5; 7 bases map to TRBD1. Germline V CDR1 and CDR2: MGHRA, YSYEKL. The ends lost 4 bases at V and 4 bases at J; junction bases unmatched: 10. The CDR3 totals 16 residues. DNA for the CDR3: TGCGCCAGCAGCCCAGGGGGACCGTGGGGGAATCAGCCCCAGCATTTT. This codes for CASSPGGPWGNQPQHF.

The chain links TRBV3-1 (or the pseudogene TRBV3-2) to TRBJ1-1; D is ambiguous. V lost 2 bases, J lost 7 bases, and 11 bases lay in between. CDR1 is LGHDT and CDR2 is YNNKEL in the germline V gene (reference sequence). This CDR3 region has 13 residues. CDR3 residues: CASSQPYGLEAFF. CDR3 bases: TGTGCCAGCAGCCAACCTTACGGACTTGAAGCTTTCTTT.

This rearrangement joins TRBV3-1 (or the pseudogene TRBV3-2) to TRBJ2-4, with 7 positions matching TRBD2. Looked up from germline, CDR1 is LGHDT and CDR2 is YNNKEL (reference sequence). Trimming cost V 0 bases and J 7 bases; bases outside gene matches: 3. This CDR3 is built from 14 residues. The CDR3 sequence: CASSQDDGRNIQYF. CDR3 bases: TGTGCCAGCAGCCAAGATGACGGGAGGAACATTCAGTACTTC.

This clone was recorded only once. The V gene is TRBV28, the J gene TRBJ1-4; D perhaps matches TRBD1 (6 bases). The germline V gene has CDR1 MDHEN and CDR2 SYDVKM. Trimming took off 6 bases at V and 13 bases at J, with 21 bases between the two ends. This CDR3 spans 14 amino acids. CDR3: CASRWGRGQQGLFF. For the CDR3, the DNA is TGTGCCAGCAGGTGGGGCAGGGGCCAGCAAGGACTGTTTTTT.

This clone has a single count. The chain couples TRBV19 to TRBJ1-2, with D maybe TRBD1 (5 bases). In germline, CDR1 is LNHDA, CDR2 SQIVND (reference sequence). The V gene lost 7 bases and the J gene lost 5 bases, with 14 bases spanning the gap. The CDR3 is made up of 13 amino acids. CDR3 loop: CASTGWGDYGYTF. DNA for the CDR3: TGTGCCAGTACCGGATGGGGGGATTATGGCTACACCTTC.

This chain joins TRBV24-1 and TRBJ2-5, with 8 bases aligning to TRBD1. The V and J ends lost 9 bases and 4 bases, in that order; junction bases with no gene match: 6. There are 13 residues in the CDR3. Germline lookup yields CDR1 KGHDR and CDR2 SFDVKD. The CDR3 sequence: CATGGQDGETQYF. The CDR3 DNA sequence: TGTGCCACCGGGGGACAGGATGGAGAGACCCAGTACTTC.

V and J are TRBV7-9 and TRBJ2-1; the match to TRBD2 covers 11 bases. Germline loops: CDR1 SEHNR, CDR2 FQNEAQ (reference sequence). Unmatched junction bases numbered 17, after V lost 5 bases and J lost 8 bases. The CDR3 runs to 18 residues. The CDR3 bases are TGTGCCAGCAGCACAACATACCTCTTAGCGGGAGGGATGTATGAGCAGTTCTTC. It specifies CASSTTYLLAGGMYEQFF.

This chain joins TRBV6-5 and TRBJ2-7, with 7 bases that match TRBD1. V dropped 2 bases and J dropped 0; count of bases not matched to a gene: 4. This CDR3 contains 15 residues. Looked up from germline, CDR1 is MNHEY and CDR2 is SVGAGI. The CDR3 protein is CASSYNGQDSYEQYF. The CDR3 nucleotides read TGTGCCAGCAGTTACAATGGACAGGACTCCTACGAGCAGTACTTC.